This entry concerns a single T cell receptor (beta chain). TCRdb's table, derived via immunoSEQ multiplex PCR, lists solely in-frame clones and lacks some. The repertoire includes tens of thousands of clones, roughly 91% of them detected once, and around 0.29% sits in the top ten. This entry is derived from a study of T cell changes during pregnancy in multiple sclerosis. The germline V gene has CDR1 MNHEY and CDR2 SMNVEV (reference sequence). The V end was cut by 2 bases, the J end by 4 bases, with 6 bases between. This CDR3 has 14 residues. This clonotype was obtained from a female donor with multiple sclerosis, enrolled in a pregnancy study. The chain links TRBV27 to TRBJ2-6; D is perhaps TRBD2 (5 bases). Material: CD4+ T cells from peripheral blood mononuclear cells, obtained in the second trimester of pregnancy. The CDR3 spells CASSLAGGANVLTF. The DNA for the CDR3 is TGTGCCAGCAGTTTAGCGGGCGGGGCCAACGTCCTGACTTTC.